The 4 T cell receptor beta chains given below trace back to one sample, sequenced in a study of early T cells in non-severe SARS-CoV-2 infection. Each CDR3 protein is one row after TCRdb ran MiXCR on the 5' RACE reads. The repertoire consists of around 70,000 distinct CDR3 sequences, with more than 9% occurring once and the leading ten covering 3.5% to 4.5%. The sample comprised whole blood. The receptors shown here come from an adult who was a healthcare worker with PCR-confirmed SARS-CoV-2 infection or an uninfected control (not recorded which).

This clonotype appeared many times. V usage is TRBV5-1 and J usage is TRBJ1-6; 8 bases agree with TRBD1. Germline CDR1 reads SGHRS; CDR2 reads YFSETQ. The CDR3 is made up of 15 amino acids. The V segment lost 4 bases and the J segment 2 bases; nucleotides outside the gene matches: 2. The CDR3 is CASSEDRAYNSPLHF. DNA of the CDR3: TGCGCCAGCAGCGAGGACAGGGCCTATAATTCACCCCTCCACTTT.

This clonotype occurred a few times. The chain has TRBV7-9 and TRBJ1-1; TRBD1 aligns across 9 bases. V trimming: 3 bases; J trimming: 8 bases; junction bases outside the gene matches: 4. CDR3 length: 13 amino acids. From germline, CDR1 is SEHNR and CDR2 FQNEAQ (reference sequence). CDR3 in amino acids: CASSLRQGVEAFF. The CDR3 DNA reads TGTGCCAGCAGCTTGAGACAGGGGGTAGAAGCTTTCTTT.

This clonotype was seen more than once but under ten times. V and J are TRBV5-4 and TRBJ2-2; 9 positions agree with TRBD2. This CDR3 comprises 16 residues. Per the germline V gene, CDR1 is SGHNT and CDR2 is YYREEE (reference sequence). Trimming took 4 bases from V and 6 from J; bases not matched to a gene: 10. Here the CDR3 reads CASSMEALAGAGELFF. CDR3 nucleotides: TGTGCCAGCAGCATGGAAGCTTTAGCGGGAGCCGGGGAGCTGTTTTTT. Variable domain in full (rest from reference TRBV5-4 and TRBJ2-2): ETGVTQSPTHLIKTRGQQVTLRCSSQSGHNTVSWYQQALGQGPQFIFQYYREEENGRGNFPPRFSGLQFPNYSSELNVNALELDDSALYLCASSMEALAGAGELFFGEGSRLTVL.

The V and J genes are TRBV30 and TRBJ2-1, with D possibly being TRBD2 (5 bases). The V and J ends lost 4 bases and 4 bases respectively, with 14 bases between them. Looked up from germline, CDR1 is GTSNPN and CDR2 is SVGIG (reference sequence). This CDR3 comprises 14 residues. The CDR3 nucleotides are TGTGCCTGGAAAGAGGGTCAAACGTACAATGAGCAGTTCTTC. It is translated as CAWKEGQTYNEQFF.